This entry lists 11 T cell receptor beta chains sequenced from one sample in a study of CD8+CD57+ T cells in acquired aplastic anemia. Researchers used genomic DNA as the template to profile TCR beta VDJ and CDR3. TCRdb recomputed calls from the reads with MiXCR, one row per CDR3 protein. Of 75,000 to 100,000 distinct CDR3 sequences listed, roughly two thirds were seen once; the top ten hold 65%. The sequenced patients had an expansion of CD8+CD57+ cells seen by flow cytometry. The sequenced sample consisted of sorted CD4+, CD8+, or CD8+CD57+ T cells (not recorded which) from PBMCs. The source of these receptors is a human donor with aplastic anemia.

This chain joins TRBV7-8 and TRBJ2-3, with D perhaps TRBD2 (6 bases). CDR1 and CDR2 from the germline V gene are SGHVS and FQNEAQ. V was clipped by 5 bases and J by 3 bases, with 6 bases between them. The CDR3 is 12 amino acids. In DNA form, the CDR3 reads TGTGCCAGCAGCGCGGGGACAGATACGCAGTATTTT. It yields the protein CASSAGTDTQYF.

This sequence joins TRBV10-3 and TRBJ2-3; D is ambiguous. CDR1 is ENHRY, CDR2 SYGVKD, per germline. The CDR3 spans 12 residues. Trimming shortened V by 4 bases and J by 6 bases, and 8 bases separated the two germline ends. The DNA of the CDR3 is TGTGCCATCAGTGTGAGTTTGGATACGCAGTATTTT. Protein product: CAISVSLDTQYF.

This clonotype was counted many times. This sequence joins TRBV6-5 and TRBJ1-2; 9 bases agree with TRBD1. Germline V gives CDR1 MNHEY, CDR2 SVGAGI. This CDR3 is built from 15 residues. J gave up 8 bases and V 4 bases, and 11 bases lay outside the gene matches. The CDR3: CASSFRHRGRGGYTF. The CDR3, as DNA: TGTGCCAGCAGTTTCCGCCACAGGGGGCGTGGGGGCTACACCTTC.

The V and J genes are TRBV24-1 and TRBJ1-5; TRBD1 agrees at 7 bases. This CDR3 is 13 amino acids long. J gave up 7 bases and V 3 bases, and 2 bases lay outside the gene matches. Germline V gene lookup returns CDR1 KGHDR and CDR2 SFDVKD. The CDR3 sequence is CATSDRGPQPQHF. Here the CDR3 DNA reads TGTGCCACCAGTGATAGGGGGCCGCAGCCCCAGCATTTT.

The chain couples TRBV7-2 to TRBJ1-2; D is unclear. The CDR3 runs 12 residues. Germline V CDR1 and CDR2: SGHTA, FQGNSA. V was trimmed by 5 bases and J by 5 bases, leaving 9 bases between them. The CDR3 sequence is CASSPYGYGYTF. DNA for the CDR3: TGTGCCAGCAGCCCATACGGGTATGGCTACACCTTC. Full variable domain (rest looked up from reference TRBV7-2 and TRBJ1-2): GAGVSQSPSNKVTEKGKDVELRCDPISGHTALYWYRQSLGQGLEFLIYFQGNSAPDKSGLPSDRFSAERTGGSVSTLTIQRTQQEDSAVYLCASSPYGYGYTFGSGTRLTVV.

Details on this clonotype: The junction and the germline gene differ at one end; a read error may be behind it. The V and J genes are TRBV20-1 and TRBJ1-1; D gene unclear. Germline V gives CDR1 DFQATT, CDR2 SNEGSKA (reference sequence). This CDR3 spans 14 amino acids. CDR3 coding DNA: TGCAGTGCTAGAGGACCTGTGGGTGGCCCTGAGGCTTTCTTT. Translating gives CSARGPVGGPEAFF.

The table lists this clonotype with many counts. This chain links TRBV9 with TRBJ2-7, with TRBD1 identical over 10 bases. The germline V gene encodes CDR1 SGDLS and CDR2 YYNGEE. J lost 6 bases, V lost 4 bases, and 4 bases had no gene match. CDR3 length: 13 amino acids. The CDR3 DNA reads as TGTGCCAGCAGCCCAGGGACAGGGGTCGAGCAGTACTTC. This encodes CASSPGTGVEQYF.

This clonotype is categorized as medium-sized. CDR3 in DNA: TGTGCCAGCAGCAGAGCCAGCGAGCAGTACTTC. The encoded protein is CASSRASEQYF. The chain employs TRBV7-8 and TRBJ2-7; D is uncertain. The germline CDR1 and CDR2 sequences are SGHVS and FQNEAQ. The CDR3 totals 11 residues. V lost 5 bases and J lost 6, with 8 bases in between.

The table lists this clonotype with many counts. The chain joins TRBV6-5 to TRBJ1-2; TRBD1 is a possible D gene (5 bases). The CDR3 has 17 residues. Germline CDR1 reads MNHEY; CDR2 reads SVGAGI. The V end lost 3 bases, the J end lost 4 bases, and 21 bases lay between the germline ends. CDR3 residues: CASSYPHLQETFYGYTF. The CDR3, as DNA: TGTGCCAGCAGTTATCCCCACCTACAGGAAACCTTCTATGGCTACACCTTC.

This clonotype has a handful of counts. The rearrangement uses TRBV20-1 and TRBJ2-7; 9 nucleotides align to TRBD1. With V trimmed by 6 bases and J by 2 bases, 8 bases remained unmatched. Germline lookup yields CDR1 DFQATT and CDR2 SNEGSKA (reference sequence). The CDR3 runs to 14 residues. The chain's CDR3 is CSATTGTGTYEQYF. CDR3 DNA: TGCAGTGCGACAACCGGGACAGGGACCTACGAGCAGTACTTC.

The chain is built from TRBV29-1 and TRBJ1-1; 7 bases align to TRBD1. The junction had 6 bases not matched to a gene; V was cut back by 3 bases and J by 11 bases. The CDR3 sequence is 11 residues long. The germline gives CDR1 SQVTM, CDR2 ANQGSEA. The CDR3 region has the DNA TGCAGCGTTGAGAGACCAGGGGGGGCTTTCTTT. Amino acid sequence: CSVERPGGAFF.